One sample yielded the 27 T cell receptor beta chains listed below, sequenced in a study of OX40 agonist ivuxolimab in advanced cancers. Measured with immunoSEQ multiplex PCR; TCRdb has only the in-frame clones, and not every one. The top ten clones hold less than 3% of a sample with around 72,000 clones, approximately 86% of them seen once. The sequencing here drew on CD4+ or CD8+ T cells sorted from blood, taken in a trial of the OX40 agonist ivuxolimab. These receptor sequences come from an adult with an advanced solid tumor such as melanoma, head and neck, liver or kidney cancer.

The chain employs TRBV27 and TRBJ1-6; a weak D match, TRBD1 (6 bases). Trimming took off 5 bases at V and 1 base at J, with 12 bases between the two ends. The CDR3 consists of 16 residues. The germline gives CDR1 MNHEY, CDR2 SMNVEV (reference sequence). The CDR3 DNA reads TGTGCCAGCAGTCTCCAACAGGGATCCTATAATTCACCCCTCCACTTT. Protein: CASSLQQGSYNSPLHF.

For the CDR3, the DNA is TGTGCCAGCAGTGAAGGAACTAGCGGGCTGTCGGAGACCCAGTACTTC. Its protein product is CASSEGTSGLSETQYF. This chain joins TRBV6-1 and TRBJ2-5, with 9 bases identical to TRBD2. Germline CDR1 reads MNHNS; CDR2 reads SASEGT. V was clipped by 1 base and J by 5 bases; unmatched bases: 8. There are 16 residues in the CDR3.

The sample holds one count of this clone. The CDR3 nucleotides read TGTGCCAGCAGGCCGACTAGCGGTTTAACTACCTACGAGCAGTACTTC. This translates into CASRPTSGLTTYEQYF. This chain connects TRBV11-1 to TRBJ2-7; 9 nucleotides line up with TRBD2. The CDR3 runs to 16 residues. CDR1 and CDR2 (germline): SGHAT, FQDESV (reference sequence). J was trimmed by 2 bases and V by 6 bases; bases with no gene match: 11.

The chain links TRBV2 to TRBJ1-2; TRBD1 might be the D (5 bases). Germline V gene lookup returns CDR1 SNHLY and CDR2 FYNNEI. This CDR3 has 15 residues. Trimming removed 7 bases from V and 4 bases from J, with 19 bases in between. CDR3 protein: CASIASGVGGYGYTF. The CDR3 nucleotides are TGTGCCAGCATCGCTTCGGGGGTTGGAGGCTATGGCTACACCTTC.

The chain has TRBV6-5 and TRBJ1-1, with D perhaps TRBD1 (6 bases). This CDR3 has 14 amino acids. Trimming took 0 bases from V and 4 from J, leaving 9 bases between them. CDR1 is MNHEY, CDR2 SVGAGI, per germline. CDR3 bases: TGTGCCAGCAGTTACTCAGGGGGGAGCACTGAAGCTTTCTTT. This sequence encodes CASSYSGGSTEAFF.

This chain joins TRBV10-3 and TRBJ1-5, with 9 positions matching TRBD1. The CDR3 runs 16 residues. The V segment lost 0 bases and the J segment 7 bases; nucleotides outside the gene matches: 7. Germline V CDR1 and CDR2: ENHRY, SYGVKD. The CDR3 region has the DNA TGTGCCATCAGTGAGTCAGGCGGACAGGGGTCCCAGCCCCAGCATTTT. Translating it yields CAISESGGQGSQPQHF.

V gene TRBV18 combines with J gene TRBJ2-7; D possibly corresponds to TRBD1 (5 bases). The CDR3 length is 17 residues. CDR1 and CDR2 from the germline V gene are KGHSH and LQKENI. Deletions cut 1 base from V and 3 bases from J, with 19 bases between. CDR3 DNA sequence: TGTGCCAGCTCACCACGTGACAGCCTTTCGGTGTACTACGAGCAGTACTTC. Protein sequence: CASSPRDSLSVYYEQYF.

This clone was observed a single time. J is TRBJ2-2 and V is TRBV11-3; tentative D call: TRBD2 (6 bases). Trimming shortened V by 6 bases and J by 1 base, and 9 bases separated the two germline ends. CDR1 is SGHNT and CDR2 is YENEEA in the germline V gene. CDR3 length equals 14 residues. The CDR3 DNA is TGTGCCAGCAGTGGGGGGTGGAACACCGGGGAGCTGTTTTTT. Translation: CASSGGWNTGELFF.

The rearrangement joins TRBV10-3 to TRBJ1-5; the match to TRBD1 covers 9 bases. Per the germline V gene, CDR1 is ENHRY and CDR2 is SYGVKD. Trimming removed 4 bases from V and 2 bases from J; junction bases left unmatched: 3. The CDR3 has 15 amino acids. In nucleotides, the CDR3 is TGTGCCATCAGTGCAACAGGGGGCGGCAATCAGCCCCAGCATTTT. Amino acid sequence: CAISATGGGNQPQHF.

The chain has TRBV11-3 and TRBJ1-5; D unclear. Trimming pared 5 bases from V and 0 bases from J, leaving 5 bases between. In germline, CDR1 is SGHNT, CDR2 YENEEA. The CDR3 loop spans 13 amino acids. Here the CDR3 DNA reads TGTGCCAGCAGCCTGGATAGCAATCAGCCCCAGCATTTT. Translation gives CASSLDSNQPQHF.

The chain recombines TRBV18 with TRBJ2-5; D is unclear. The CDR3 extends over 13 amino acids. Germline CDR1 is KGHSH and CDR2 is LQKENI. With 3 bases removed from V and 2 bases from J, the gap between germline ends came to 7 bases. As DNA, the CDR3 is TGTGCCAGCTCACCTGGCTTTCAAGAGACCCAGTACTTC. Its protein is CASSPGFQETQYF.

The chain combines TRBV5-6 with TRBJ1-2; 10 bases line up with TRBD1. The germline gives CDR1 SGHDT, CDR2 YYEEEE. With V trimmed by 4 bases and J by 3 bases, 0 bases remained unmatched. This CDR3 is 13 amino acids long. The CDR3: CASSGQGDYGYTF. The DNA for the CDR3 is TGTGCCAGCAGCGGACAGGGGGACTATGGCTACACCTTC.

This clone was observed once. V is TRBV19 and J is TRBJ2-7; 11 bases fit TRBD1. Unmatched junction bases numbered 6, after V lost 5 bases and J lost 3 bases. CDR3 length: 15 amino acids. Germline V gene data show CDR1 as LNHDA and CDR2 as SQIVND (reference sequence). CDR3 region: CASSYLGQGVYEQYF. CDR3 DNA sequence: TGTGCCAGTAGTTACTTGGGACAGGGGGTCTACGAGCAGTACTTC.

The chain has TRBV15 and TRBJ2-7; 9 bases fit TRBD2. Germline V CDR1 and CDR2: LNHNV, YYDKDF (reference sequence). The junction had 12 bases not matched to a gene; V was cut back by 5 bases and J by 4 bases. The CDR3 sequence is 16 residues long. The CDR3 DNA reads TGTGCCACCAGCTCGGGGGCGGTAGCGGGAGCATACGAGCAGTACTTC. It translates to CATSSGAVAGAYEQYF.

The V gene is TRBV9, the J gene TRBJ1-1; TRBD1 aligns across 9 bases. J lost 4 bases, V lost 0 bases, and 7 bases had no gene match. The CDR3 sequence is 16 residues long. The germline V gene has CDR1 SGDLS and CDR2 YYNGEE. Here the CDR3 DNA reads TGTGCCAGCAGCGTAGGGGGACAGGGTATGTTCACTGAAGCTTTCTTT. Its translation: CASSVGGQGMFTEAFF. Together with reference TRBV9 and TRBJ1-1, the CDR3 gives the full variable domain: DSGVTQTPKHLITATGQRVTLRCSPRSGDLSVYWYQQSLDQGLQFLIQYYNGEERAKGNILERFSAQQFPDLHSELNLSSLELGDSALYFCASSVGGQGMFTEAFFGQGTRLTVV.

In the case of this clone: Possible read error: a much larger clone is one base away. The chain employs TRBV7-6 and TRBJ2-3, with D hard to call. The CDR3 extends over 12 amino acids. Germline V gene data show CDR1 as SGHVS and CDR2 as FNYEAQ. V shed 5 bases and J shed 0 bases, with 3 bases lying between them. CDR3 nucleotides: TGTGCCAGCAGCCCTAGCACAGATACGCAGTATTTT. Protein sequence: CASSPSTDTQYF.

The CDR3 spells CASSLRGYEQYF. In DNA, the CDR3 is TGTGCCAGCAGCCTCAGGGGATACGAGCAGTACTTC. The rearrangement joins TRBV6-5 to TRBJ2-7, with D tentatively TRBD1 (6 bases). Germline V gene data show CDR1 as MNHEY and CDR2 as SVGAGI. This CDR3 has 12 residues. The V end was cut by 6 bases, the J end by 4 bases, with 10 bases between.

There are a few counts of this clone. The chain links TRBV6-4 to TRBJ2-1; possibly TRBD1 for D (6 bases). Germline loops: CDR1 MRHNA, CDR2 SNTAGT. The CDR3 spans 14 residues. The V gene lost 2 bases and the J gene lost 6 bases, with 11 bases spanning the gap. In DNA form, the CDR3 reads TGTGCCAGCAGTGACGGGAACAGGGTCAATGAGCAGTTCTTC. Translation gives CASSDGNRVNEQFF.

This clone appeared once. This chain connects TRBV18 to TRBJ2-1, with D unclear. The CDR3 totals 11 residues. The germline V gene has CDR1 KGHSH and CDR2 LQKENI. The V end was cut by 11 bases, the J end by 6 bases, with 11 bases between. The CDR3 is CACLASNEQFF. The CDR3 nucleotides are TGTGCCTGCCTGGCGAGCAATGAGCAGTTCTTC.

The chain has TRBV9 and TRBJ2-5; unclear D gene. Germline CDR1 reads SGDLS; CDR2 reads YYNGEE. The CDR3 is 15 residues long. V gave up 4 bases and J gave up 3 bases, with 16 bases separating them. CDR3 DNA sequence: TGTGCCAGCAGCCTCCGAGGTAGAGGTGAAGAGACCCAGTACTTC. It codes for CASSLRGRGEETQYF.

V and J are TRBV7-3 and TRBJ2-3, with 12 bases identical to TRBD2. The V and J ends lost 5 bases and 4 bases, in that order; junction bases with no gene match: 4. Germline loops: CDR1 SGHTA, CDR2 FQGTGA. CDR3 length: 15 amino acids. CDR3 bases: TGTGCCAGCAGCCCACTAGCGGGAGGAGCAGATACGCAGTATTTT. Translated, it gives CASSPLAGGADTQYF. The whole variable domain, filled in from reference TRBV7-3 and TRBJ2-3, reads GAGVSQTPSNKVTEKGKYVELRCDPISGHTALYWYRQSLGQGPEFLIYFQGTGAADDSGLPNDRFFAVRPEGSVSTLKIQRTERGDSAVYLCASSPLAGGADTQYFGPGTRLTVL.

The chain couples TRBV10-3 to TRBJ1-3; D remains unclear. V lost 5 bases to trimming and J lost 0 bases, with 14 bases between them. Per the germline V gene, CDR1 is ENHRY and CDR2 is SYGVKD. The CDR3 loop spans 16 amino acids. In DNA, the CDR3 is TGTGCCATCAGTCCCCCCGGTAGGAACTCTGGAAACACCATATATTTT. Encoded protein: CAISPPGRNSGNTIYF.

The V call is TRBV23-1, the J call TRBJ2-4, with a tentative D call TRBD1 (6 bases). TRBV23-1 is identified as an open reading frame with a role that is uncertain. Trimming cost V 0 bases and J 0 bases, with 12 bases left between them. This CDR3 spans 17 amino acids. DNA of the CDR3: TGCGCCAGCAGTCAATCTCGACAGGAGATAGCCAAAAACATTCAGTACTTC. This encodes CASSQSRQEIAKNIQYF.

V and J are TRBV20-1 and TRBJ2-1; D tentatively fits TRBD1 or TRBD2 (6 bases each). Per the germline V gene, CDR1 is DFQATT and CDR2 is SNEGSKA (reference sequence). Trimming stripped 3 bases from V and 10 bases from J, with 10 bases between. The CDR3 length is 11 residues. CDR3 sequence: CSASRGEEQFF. The DNA for the CDR3 is TGCAGTGCTAGTAGGGGGGAAGAGCAGTTCTTC.

This chain joins TRBV5-1 and TRBJ2-3, with D tentatively TRBD1 or TRBD2 (6 bases each). Trimming stripped 4 bases from V and 7 bases from J, with 16 bases between. This CDR3 contains 14 residues. Germline V CDR1 and CDR2: SGHRS, YFSETQ. The CDR3 DNA reads TGCGCCAGCAGCCTCGTGGGGGGCCGAAATACGCAGTATTTT. It is translated as CASSLVGGRNTQYF.

The gene calls are TRBV7-3 and TRBJ2-3; 14 bases are a match to TRBD2. Losses at the gene ends were 4 bases for V and 1 base for J; bases not matched to a gene: 7. This CDR3 has 18 amino acids. Per the germline V gene, CDR1 is SGHTA and CDR2 is FQGTGA. This CDR3 is CASSSGTSGSMGTDTQYF. CDR3 in DNA: TGTGCCAGCAGCTCCGGGACTAGCGGGAGCATGGGCACAGATACGCAGTATTTT.

The gene calls are TRBV5-1 and TRBJ1-2, with a weak D call TRBD1 (5 bases). Per germline, CDR1 SGHRS and CDR2 YFSETQ. The CDR3 is made up of 18 amino acids. V lost 3 bases and J lost 8, with 29 bases in between. CDR3 sequence: CASSSTDNTGLRSDGYTF. The CDR3 DNA is TGCGCCAGCAGCTCCACTGATAATACGGGACTCCGGTCGGACGGCTACACCTTC.